A single sample gave rise to the 8 T cell receptor beta chains below, sequenced in a study of OX40 agonist ivuxolimab in advanced cancers. Only in-frame clones appear in the TCRdb table, and some are missing; sequencing was by immunoSEQ multiplex PCR. Of 65,000 to 100,000 clones in the sample, about 85% were seen once. This sample comprised CD4+ or CD8+ T cells sorted from blood, obtained in a trial of the OX40 agonist ivuxolimab. The source of these receptors is an adult with an advanced solid tumor such as melanoma, head and neck, liver or kidney cancer.

The CDR3 protein is CASSRGRGETQYF. The DNA of the CDR3 is TGCGCCAGCAGCCGGGGCAGGGGGGAGACCCAGTACTTC. V and J are TRBV4-1 and TRBJ2-5; the match to TRBD1 covers 7 bases. The CDR3 has 13 amino acids. V was clipped by 4 bases and J by 5 bases; unmatched bases: 4. Germline V gene data show CDR1 as MGHRA and CDR2 as YSYEKL.

The chain employs TRBV10-3 and TRBJ2-7, with TRBD2 as a possible D gene (6 bases). V was cut by 2 bases and J by 6 bases, with 14 bases left in between. This CDR3 contains 14 residues. The germline V gene has CDR1 ENHRY and CDR2 SYGVKD. CDR3 sequence reads: CAISETSRRGEQYF. CDR3 in DNA: TGTGCCATCAGTGAGACTAGCCGACGGGGCGAGCAGTACTTC.

The chain has TRBV15 and TRBJ1-1, with 7 nucleotides matching TRBD1. V lost 3 bases, J lost 7 bases, and 11 bases stayed unmatched. The V gene's germline CDR1 is LNHNV and CDR2 YYDKDF (reference sequence). The CDR3 loop spans 15 amino acids. DNA of the CDR3: TGTGCCACCAGCAGTGCTGAACAGGGGTCTTATGAAGCTTTCTTT. It specifies CATSSAEQGSYEAFF. Supplemented by reference TRBV15 and TRBJ1-1, the full variable domain reads DAMVIQNPRYQVTQFGKPVTLSCSQTLNHNVMYWYQQKSSQAPKLLFHYYDKDFNNEADTPDNFQSRRPNTSFCFLDIRSPGLGDTAMYLCATSSAEQGSYEAFFGQGTRLTVV.

The CDR3 nucleotides read TGTGCCAGCAGTGTGGCGGGGGACCCTAGCACAGATACGCAGTATTTT. Translated: CASSVAGDPSTDTQYF. The genes are TRBV28 and TRBJ2-3; 7 bases fit TRBD2. The J segment lost 0 bases and the V segment lost 5 bases, leaving 8 bases of the junction unmatched. CDR1 and CDR2 from the germline V gene are MDHEN and SYDVKM. CDR3 length: 16 residues.

This clone came up a few times. The chain has TRBV5-6 and TRBJ2-5, with 8 bases that match TRBD2. The germline gives CDR1 SGHDT, CDR2 YYEEEE. The junction had 5 bases not matched to a gene; V was cut back by 4 bases and J by 0 bases. The CDR3 has 15 amino acids. The CDR3, as DNA: TGTGCCAGCAGCATTAGCGGGACCCACCAAGAGACCCAGTACTTC. Its translation is CASSISGTHQETQYF. Using reference TRBV5-6 and TRBJ2-5 for the parts outside the CDR3, the full variable domain is DAGVTQSPTHLIKTRGQQVTLRCSPKSGHDTVSWYQQALGQGPQFIFQYYEEEERQRGNFPDRFSGHQFPNYSSELNVNALLLGDSALYLCASSISGTHQETQYFGPGTRLLVL.

The table lists this clone with a few counts. The chain is built from TRBV14 and TRBJ1-1, with D uncertain. The CDR3 runs to 12 residues. Germline V gives CDR1 SGHDN, CDR2 FVKESK. V dropped 6 bases and J dropped 2 bases, with 7 bases sitting between them. This CDR3 is CASRTENTEAFF. The CDR3 bases are TGTGCCAGCAGAACAGAAAACACTGAAGCTTTCTTT.

This rearrangement joins TRBV19 to TRBJ2-7; a possible D gene is TRBD2 (5 bases). Trimming stripped 2 bases from V and 2 bases from J, with 13 bases between. There are 15 residues in the CDR3. The germline V gene has CDR1 LNHDA and CDR2 SQIVND (reference sequence). CDR3 nucleotide sequence: TGTGCCAGTAGTATACGTGGAGGTTTTACCTACGAGCAGTACTTC. Amino acid sequence: CASSIRGGFTYEQYF.

The chain links TRBV7-8 to TRBJ2-4, with no clear D. Trimming cost V 5 bases and J 1 base, with 15 bases left between them. Germline V gene data show CDR1 as SGHVS and CDR2 as FQNEAQ. The CDR3 has 16 amino acids. CDR3 protein: CASSNLDVWAKNIQYF. In DNA form, the CDR3 reads TGTGCCAGCAGCAACCTGGACGTTTGGGCCAAAAACATTCAGTACTTC.